The 15 T cell receptor beta chains listed next were all sequenced from one sample in a study of human T cells and chemical hapten exposure. Time point specified: patch test 2, 6 weeks after DPC sensitization. Noted treatment: therapeutic diphenylcyclopropenone sensitization with weekly scalp DPC. Each CDR3 protein gets one entry after TCRdb re-called the RACE reads with MiXCR. The data show tens of thousands of distinct CDR3 sequences, with roughly 10% seen just once and 2.5% held by the top ten. Sample: whole blood, taken in connection with sensitization to the hapten diphenylcyclopropenone (DPC). These receptors were collected from a woman between 25 and 40 years old with alopecia areata. Some clones in this sample may be carry-over from other donors' samples.

This clonotype was counted ten times or more. V gene TRBV20-1 combines with J gene TRBJ1-1; 7 nucleotides agree with TRBD1. After removal of 3 bases from V and 0 bases from J, the junction contained 4 bases not matched to a gene. Per germline, CDR1 DFQATT and CDR2 SNEGSKA (reference sequence). The CDR3 length is 14 residues. The CDR3 nucleotides read TGCAGTGCTAGGGGGGGACAGTTGAACACTGAAGCTTTCTTT. The encoded protein is CSARGGQLNTEAFF.

This clonotype was picked up a small number of times. The chain couples TRBV29-1 to TRBJ1-4; 7 nucleotides agree with TRBD1. Germline CDR1 is SQVTM and CDR2 is ANQGSEA. The CDR3 runs 13 residues. The V gene end was trimmed by 4 bases and the J gene end by 8 bases; junction bases not matched to a gene: 7. CDR3 coding DNA: TGCAGCGTTGGAGAGGGGGCGCGCGAAAAACTGTTTTTT. It translates to CSVGEGAREKLFF.

There are many counts of this clonotype. The V call is TRBV7-3, the J call TRBJ2-2; D call uncertain. V was trimmed by 3 bases and J by 0 bases, leaving 5 bases between them. The CDR3 consists of 14 residues. CDR1 is SGHTA, CDR2 FQGTGA, per germline. CDR3 bases: TGTGCCAGCAGCTTTAACTCGAACACCGGGGAGCTGTTTTTT. Translated: CASSFNSNTGELFF.

Ten or more counts support this clonotype. The chain is built from TRBV18 and TRBJ1-5; TRBD1 agrees at 7 bases. The CDR3 sequence is 16 residues long. The germline gives CDR1 KGHSH, CDR2 LQKENI. The trim removed 3 bases at V and 0 bases at J, leaving 5 bases unmatched. The CDR3 nucleotides read TGTGCCAGCTCACCGGGACAGATAAATAGCAATCAGCCCCAGCATTTT. Residues: CASSPGQINSNQPQHF.

This clonotype was detected many times. The chain couples TRBV11-2 to TRBJ2-1, with 15 positions matching TRBD2. CDR3 length equals 16 residues. Trimming removed 1 base from V and 6 bases from J; junction bases left unmatched: 1. In germline, CDR1 is SGHAT, CDR2 FQNNGV. For the CDR3, the DNA is TGTGCCAGCAGCTTAGGGACTAGCGGGGGGGCCAATGAGCAGTTCTTC. The encoded protein is CASSLGTSGGANEQFF. Full variable domain (missing parts from reference TRBV11-2 and TRBJ2-1): EAGVAQSPRYKIIEKRQSVAFWCNPISGHATLYWYQQILGQGPKLLIQFQNNGVVDDSQLPKDRFSAERLKGVDSTLKIQPAKLEDSAVYLCASSLGTSGGANEQFFGPGTRLTVL.

This clonotype was counted ten times or more. This chain connects TRBV6-2 or TRBV6-3 to TRBJ1-5, with TRBD1 matching over 7 bases. The V gene end was trimmed by 2 bases and the J gene end by 4 bases; junction bases not matched to a gene: 2. The CDR3 contains 14 residues. CDR1 MNHEY and CDR2 SVGEGT come from the germline V gene. CDR3 coding DNA: TGTGCCAGCAGTTACCGACAGGGTAATCAGCCCCAGCATTTT. Amino acid sequence: CASSYRQGNQPQHF.

The CDR3: CASSPPSASETQYF. CDR3 in DNA: TGTGCCAGCTCACCACCGTCGGCTAGTGAGACCCAGTACTTC. The rearrangement links TRBV18 to TRBJ2-5; D gene ambiguous. The CDR3 is 14 residues long. Germline V gives CDR1 KGHSH, CDR2 LQKENI. Trimming cost V 0 bases and J 5 bases, with 10 bases left between them.

The chain has TRBV20-1 and TRBJ2-3, with D perhaps matching TRBD1 or TRBD2 (5 bases each). CDR3 length: 16 amino acids. CDR1 and CDR2 (germline): DFQATT, SNEGSKA (reference sequence). V was cut by 4 bases and J by 2 bases, with 19 bases left in between. Here the CDR3 reads CSAKPGTRLYTDTQYF. CDR3 sequence (DNA): TGCAGTGCTAAACCCGGGACGAGGCTCTACACAGATACGCAGTATTTT.

This clonotype was seen ten or more times. The chain joins TRBV7-8 to TRBJ2-3; D is unclear. The germline CDR1 and CDR2 sequences are SGHVS and FQNEAQ. V was cut by 0 bases and J by 0 bases, with 10 bases left in between. This CDR3 is built from 16 residues. The CDR3, as DNA: TGTGCCAGCAGCTTAGCCCTAACCACTAGCACAGATACGCAGTATTTT. Protein: CASSLALTTSTDTQYF. The whole variable domain, filled in from reference TRBV7-8 and TRBJ2-3, reads GAGVSQSPRYKVAKRGQDVALRCDPISGHVSLFWYQQALGQGPEFLTYFQNEAQLDKSGLPSDRFFAERPEGSVSTLKIQRTQQEDSAVYLCASSLALTTSTDTQYFGPGTRLTVL.

V usage is TRBV3-1 and J usage is TRBJ2-1; D assignment may be TRBD1 or TRBD2 (8 bases each). This CDR3 comprises 18 residues. Trimming pared 5 bases from V and 1 base from J, leaving 21 bases between. In germline, CDR1 is LGHDT, CDR2 YNNKEL (reference sequence). The chain's CDR3 is CASSSRGSGDRSYNEQFF. The CDR3 nucleotides are TGTGCCAGCAGCTCCCGAGGTAGCGGGGACAGGTCCTACAATGAGCAGTTCTTC.

This clonotype was observed at least ten times. V and J are TRBV7-8 and TRBJ2-3; tentatively, D is TRBD1 (7 bases). Trimming cost V 3 bases and J 4 bases, with 20 bases left between them. The CDR3 length is 17 residues. Germline V lookup: CDR1 SGHVS, CDR2 FQNEAQ. Here the CDR3 DNA reads TGTGCCAGCAGCTTGTCGTGGCGGGGCCAGGGGGCAGATACGCAGTATTTT. Amino acids: CASSLSWRGQGADTQYF.

This clonotype came up many times. The V and J genes are TRBV29-1 and TRBJ1-2, with D hard to call. V lost 5 bases and J 8 bases, leaving 12 bases between the germline ends. The CDR3 has 11 amino acids. CDR1 is SQVTM, CDR2 ANQGSEA, per germline. In DNA, the CDR3 is TGCAGCGTTAAATATCCGGGGGGCTACACCTTC. Translation gives CSVKYPGGYTF.

This clonotype has at least ten counts. This rearrangement joins TRBV11-2 to TRBJ2-1; D remains unclear. The V and J ends lost 4 bases and 8 bases respectively, with 12 bases between them. From germline, CDR1 is SGHAT and CDR2 FQNNGV. This CDR3 region has 13 residues. CDR3 sequence: CASSSGPNDEQFF. The CDR3, as DNA: TGTGCCAGCAGCTCTGGGCCGAACGATGAGCAGTTCTTC.

The genes are TRBV3-1 and TRBJ1-3; perhaps TRBD1 as D (5 bases). This CDR3 spans 16 amino acids. The germline V gene encodes CDR1 LGHDT and CDR2 YNNKEL (reference sequence). Deletions cut 2 bases from V and 5 bases from J, with 16 bases between. The CDR3 here is CASSQRGRGPRNTIYF. As DNA, the CDR3 is TGTGCCAGCAGCCAAAGAGGGAGGGGACCACGAAACACCATATATTTT.

A few counts support this clonotype. This chain joins TRBV27 and TRBJ1-4; D might be TRBD1 (5 bases). The germline CDR1 and CDR2 sequences are MNHEY and SMNVEV (reference sequence). This CDR3 comprises 14 residues. Trimming left V 3 bases short and J 4 bases short, with 9 bases between. This chain's CDR3 is CASSFQGGNEKLFF. In DNA form, the CDR3 reads TGTGCCAGCAGTTTCCAGGGAGGTAATGAAAAACTGTTTTTT.